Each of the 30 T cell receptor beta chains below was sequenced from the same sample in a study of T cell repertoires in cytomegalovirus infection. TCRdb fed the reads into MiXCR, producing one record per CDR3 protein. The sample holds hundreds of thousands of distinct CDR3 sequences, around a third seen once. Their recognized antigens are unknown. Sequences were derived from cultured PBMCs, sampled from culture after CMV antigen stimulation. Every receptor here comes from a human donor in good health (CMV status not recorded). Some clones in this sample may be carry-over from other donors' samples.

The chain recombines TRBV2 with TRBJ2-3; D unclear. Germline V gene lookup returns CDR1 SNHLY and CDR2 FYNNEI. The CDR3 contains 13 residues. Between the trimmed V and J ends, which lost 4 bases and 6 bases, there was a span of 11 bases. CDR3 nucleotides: TGTGCCAGCAGTGTTAACTCGGCGGATACGCAGTATTTT. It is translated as CASSVNSADTQYF. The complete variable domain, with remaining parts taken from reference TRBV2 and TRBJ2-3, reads EPEVTQTPSHQVTQMGQEVILRCVPISNHLYFYWYRQILGQKVEFLVSFYNNEISEKSEIFDDQFSVERPDGSNFTLKIRSTKLEDSAMYFCASSVNSADTQYFGPGTRLTVL.

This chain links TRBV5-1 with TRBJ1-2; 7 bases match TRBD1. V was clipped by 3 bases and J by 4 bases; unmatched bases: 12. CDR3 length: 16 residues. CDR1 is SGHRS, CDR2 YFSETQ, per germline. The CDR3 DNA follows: TGCGCCAGCAGCTCGGATATGGCAGGGGGTACCTATGGCTACACCTTC. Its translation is CASSSDMAGGTYGYTF.

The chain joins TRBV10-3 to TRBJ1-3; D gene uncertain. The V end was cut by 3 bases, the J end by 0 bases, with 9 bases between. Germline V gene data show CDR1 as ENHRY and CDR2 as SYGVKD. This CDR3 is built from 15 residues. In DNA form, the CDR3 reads TGTGCCATCAGTGACGTCGGGGTCTCTGGAAACACCATATATTTT. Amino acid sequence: CAISDVGVSGNTIYF.

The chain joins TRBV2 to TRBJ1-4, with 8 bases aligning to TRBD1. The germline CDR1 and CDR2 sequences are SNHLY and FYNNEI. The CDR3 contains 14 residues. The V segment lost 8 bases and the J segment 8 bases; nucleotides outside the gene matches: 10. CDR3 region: CASQRTGYWEKLFF. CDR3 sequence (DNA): TGTGCCAGCCAAAGGACAGGGTATTGGGAAAAACTGTTTTTT.

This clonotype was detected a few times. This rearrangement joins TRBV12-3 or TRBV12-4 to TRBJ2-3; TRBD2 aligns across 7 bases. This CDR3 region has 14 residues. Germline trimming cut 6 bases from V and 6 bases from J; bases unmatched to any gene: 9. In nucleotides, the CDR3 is TGTGCCAGCAGCTCTCAGGGAGGGGTGGATACGCAGTATTTT. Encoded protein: CASSSQGGVDTQYF.

The CDR3 region has the DNA TGTGCCAGTAGCAGGGGAATGATCGATGAGCAGTTCTTC. This sequence encodes CASSRGMIDEQFF. This chain links TRBV19 with TRBJ2-1, with D maybe TRBD1 (6 bases). Looked up from germline, CDR1 is LNHDA and CDR2 is SQIVND (reference sequence). The CDR3 is 13 amino acids. Trimming removed 6 bases from V and 8 bases from J, with 14 bases in between.

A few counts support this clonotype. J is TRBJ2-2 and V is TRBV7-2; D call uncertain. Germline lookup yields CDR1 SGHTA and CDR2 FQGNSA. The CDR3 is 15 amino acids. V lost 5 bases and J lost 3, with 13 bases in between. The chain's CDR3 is CASSPMGGYTGELFF. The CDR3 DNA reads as TGTGCCAGCAGCCCCATGGGCGGCTACACCGGGGAGCTGTTTTTT.

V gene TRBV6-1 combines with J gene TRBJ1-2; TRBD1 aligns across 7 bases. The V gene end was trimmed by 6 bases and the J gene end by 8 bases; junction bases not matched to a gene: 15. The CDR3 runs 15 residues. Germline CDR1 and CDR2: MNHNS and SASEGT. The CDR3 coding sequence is TGTGCCAGCAGCGATTACAGGGGCAAGGGTTCCGGCTACACCTTC. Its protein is CASSDYRGKGSGYTF.

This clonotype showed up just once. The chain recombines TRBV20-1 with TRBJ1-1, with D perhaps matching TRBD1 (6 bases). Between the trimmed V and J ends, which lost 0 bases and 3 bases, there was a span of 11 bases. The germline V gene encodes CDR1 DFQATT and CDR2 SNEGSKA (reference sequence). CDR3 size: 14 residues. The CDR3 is CSARDRQVHTEAFF. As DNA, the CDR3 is TGCAGTGCTAGAGATAGACAGGTCCACACTGAAGCTTTCTTT.

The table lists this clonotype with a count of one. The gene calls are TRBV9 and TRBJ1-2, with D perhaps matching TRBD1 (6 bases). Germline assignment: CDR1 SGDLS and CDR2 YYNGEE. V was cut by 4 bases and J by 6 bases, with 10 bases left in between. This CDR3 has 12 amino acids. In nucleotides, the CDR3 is TGTGCCAGCAGCACCTACAGGGATGGCTACACCTTC. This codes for CASSTYRDGYTF.

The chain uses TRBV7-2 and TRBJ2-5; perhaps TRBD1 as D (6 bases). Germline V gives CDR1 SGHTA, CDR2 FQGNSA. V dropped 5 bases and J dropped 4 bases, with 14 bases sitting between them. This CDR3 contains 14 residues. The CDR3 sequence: CASSGGPSGETQYF. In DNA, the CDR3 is TGTGCCAGCAGCGGGGGCCCGAGCGGAGAGACCCAGTACTTC.

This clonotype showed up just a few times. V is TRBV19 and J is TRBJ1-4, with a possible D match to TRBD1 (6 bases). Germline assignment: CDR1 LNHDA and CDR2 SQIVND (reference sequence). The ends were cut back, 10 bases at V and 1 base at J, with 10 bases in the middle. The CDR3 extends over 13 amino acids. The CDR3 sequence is CATRGLTNEKLFF. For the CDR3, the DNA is TGTGCCACCCGGGGGCTAACTAATGAAAAACTGTTTTTT.

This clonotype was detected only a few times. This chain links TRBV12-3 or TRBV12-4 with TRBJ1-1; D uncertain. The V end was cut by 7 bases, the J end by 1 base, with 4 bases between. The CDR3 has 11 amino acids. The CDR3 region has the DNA TGTGCCAGCACTGAGAACACTGAAGCTTTCTTT. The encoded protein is CASTENTEAFF.

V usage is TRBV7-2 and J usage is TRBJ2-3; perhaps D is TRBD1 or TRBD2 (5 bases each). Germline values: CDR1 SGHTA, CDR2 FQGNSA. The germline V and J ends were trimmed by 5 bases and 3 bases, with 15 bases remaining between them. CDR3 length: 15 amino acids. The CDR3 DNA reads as TGTGCCAGCAGCACCGGGACCTCTGAGACAGATACGCAGTATTTT. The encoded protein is CASSTGTSETDTQYF.

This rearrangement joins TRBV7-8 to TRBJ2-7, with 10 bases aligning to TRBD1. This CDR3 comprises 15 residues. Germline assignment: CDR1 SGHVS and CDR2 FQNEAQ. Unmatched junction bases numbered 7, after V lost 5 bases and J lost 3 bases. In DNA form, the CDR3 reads TGTGCCAGCAGCCCCAAGACAGGGGGCTACTACGAGCAGTACTTC. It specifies CASSPKTGGYYEQYF. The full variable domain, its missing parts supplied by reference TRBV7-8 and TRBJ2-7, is GAGVSQSPRYKVAKRGQDVALRCDPISGHVSLFWYQQALGQGPEFLTYFQNEAQLDKSGLPSDRFFAERPEGSVSTLKIQRTQQEDSAVYLCASSPKTGGYYEQYFGPGTRLTVT.

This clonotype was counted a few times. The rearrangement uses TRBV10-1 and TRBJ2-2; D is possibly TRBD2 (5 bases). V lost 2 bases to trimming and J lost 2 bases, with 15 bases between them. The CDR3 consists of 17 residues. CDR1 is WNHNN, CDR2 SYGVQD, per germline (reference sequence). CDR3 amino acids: CASSERSWGDNTGELFF. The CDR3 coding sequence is TGCGCCAGCAGTGAGAGGTCTTGGGGAGATAACACCGGGGAGCTGTTTTTT.

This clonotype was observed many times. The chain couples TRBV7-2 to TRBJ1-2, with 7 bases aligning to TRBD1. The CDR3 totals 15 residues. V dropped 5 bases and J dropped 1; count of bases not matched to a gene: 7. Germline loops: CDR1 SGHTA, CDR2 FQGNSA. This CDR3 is CASSEYRGLNYGYTF. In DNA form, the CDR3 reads TGTGCCAGCAGCGAATACAGGGGACTTAACTATGGCTACACCTTC.

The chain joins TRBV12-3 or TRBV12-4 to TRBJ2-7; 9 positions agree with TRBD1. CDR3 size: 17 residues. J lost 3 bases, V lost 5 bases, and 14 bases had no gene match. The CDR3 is CASSGLGQGGGYYEQYF. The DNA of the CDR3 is TGTGCCAGCAGTGGCTTGGGACAGGGTGGGGGCTACTACGAGCAGTACTTC.

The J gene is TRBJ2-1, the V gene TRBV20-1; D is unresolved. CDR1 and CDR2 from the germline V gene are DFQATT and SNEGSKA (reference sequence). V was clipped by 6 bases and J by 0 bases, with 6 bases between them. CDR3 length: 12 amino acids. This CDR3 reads CSAPSSYNEQFF. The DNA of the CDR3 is TGCAGTGCCCCAAGCTCCTACAATGAGCAGTTCTTC.

The CDR3 bases are TGTGCCAGCAGCCCACGTCAGGGGAGGGTTAATTACAATGAGCAGTTCTTC. Translated, it gives CASSPRQGRVNYNEQFF. The J gene is TRBJ2-1, the V gene TRBV7-9; tentative D call: TRBD2 (7 bases). Germline CDR1 reads SEHNR; CDR2 reads FQNEAQ (reference sequence). The CDR3 consists of 17 residues. V was trimmed by 5 bases and J by 4 bases, leaving 21 bases between them.

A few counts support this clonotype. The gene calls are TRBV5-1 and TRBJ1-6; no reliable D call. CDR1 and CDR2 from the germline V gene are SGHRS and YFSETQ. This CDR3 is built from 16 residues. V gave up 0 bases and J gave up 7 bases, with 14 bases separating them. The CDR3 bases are TGCGCCAGCAGCTTGGTTGGAACAGCCAAAAATTCACCCCTCCACTTT. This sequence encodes CASSLVGTAKNSPLHF. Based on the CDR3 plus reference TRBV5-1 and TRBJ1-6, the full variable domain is KAGVTQTPRYLIKTRGQQVTLSCSPISGHRSVSWYQQTPGQGLQFLFEYFSETQRNKGNFPGRFSGRQFSNSRSEMNVSTLELGDSALYLCASSLVGTAKNSPLHFGNGTRLTVT.

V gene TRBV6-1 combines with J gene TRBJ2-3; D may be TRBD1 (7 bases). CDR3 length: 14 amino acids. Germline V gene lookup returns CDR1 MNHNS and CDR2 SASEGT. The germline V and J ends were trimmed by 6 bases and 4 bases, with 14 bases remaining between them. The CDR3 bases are TGTGCCAGCAGCCGGAGGGGGCTGGCAGATACGCAGTATTTT. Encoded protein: CASSRRGLADTQYF.

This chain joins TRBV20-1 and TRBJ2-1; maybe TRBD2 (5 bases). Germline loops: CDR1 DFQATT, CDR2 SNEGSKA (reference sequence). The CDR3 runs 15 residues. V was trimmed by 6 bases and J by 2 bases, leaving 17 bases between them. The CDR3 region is CSARLGEGPYNEQFF. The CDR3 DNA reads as TGCAGTGCCCGACTTGGTGAGGGCCCCTACAATGAGCAGTTCTTC.

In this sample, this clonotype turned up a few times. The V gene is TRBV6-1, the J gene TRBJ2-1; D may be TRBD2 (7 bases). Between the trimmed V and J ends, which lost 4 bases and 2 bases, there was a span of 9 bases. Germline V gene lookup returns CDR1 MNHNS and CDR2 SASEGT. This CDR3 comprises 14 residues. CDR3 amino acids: CASSGGGAYNEQFF. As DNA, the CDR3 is TGTGCCAGCAGTGGAGGGGGGGCCTACAATGAGCAGTTCTTC.

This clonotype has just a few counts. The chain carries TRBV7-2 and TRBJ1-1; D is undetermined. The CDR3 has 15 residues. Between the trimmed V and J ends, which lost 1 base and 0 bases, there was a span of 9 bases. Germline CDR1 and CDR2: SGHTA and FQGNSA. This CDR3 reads CASSLDVGMNTEAFF. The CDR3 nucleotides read TGTGCCAGCAGCTTAGACGTGGGCATGAACACTGAAGCTTTCTTT.

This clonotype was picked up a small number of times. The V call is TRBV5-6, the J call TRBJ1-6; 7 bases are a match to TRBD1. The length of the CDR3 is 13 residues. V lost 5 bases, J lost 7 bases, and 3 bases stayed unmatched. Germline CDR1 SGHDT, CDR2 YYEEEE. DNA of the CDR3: TGTGCCAGCAGGGAACAGGGGAATTCACCCCTCCACTTT. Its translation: CASREQGNSPLHF.

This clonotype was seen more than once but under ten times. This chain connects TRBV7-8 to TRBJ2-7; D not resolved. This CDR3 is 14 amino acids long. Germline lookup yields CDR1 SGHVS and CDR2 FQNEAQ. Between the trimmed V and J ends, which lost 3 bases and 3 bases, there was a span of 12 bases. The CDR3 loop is CASSLSRGFYEQYF. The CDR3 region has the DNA TGTGCCAGCAGCTTGTCTCGAGGTTTCTACGAGCAGTACTTC.

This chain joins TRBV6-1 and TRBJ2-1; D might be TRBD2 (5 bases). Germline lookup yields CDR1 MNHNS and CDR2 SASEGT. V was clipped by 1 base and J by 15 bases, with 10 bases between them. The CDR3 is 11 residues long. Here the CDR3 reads CASSEVVEGFF. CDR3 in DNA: TGTGCCAGCAGTGAAGTTGTCGAGGGGTTCTTC.

CDR3 nucleotides: TGTGCCAGCAGCGGAGGAGGGGGCTCCCCCTATGGCTACACCTTC. Its translation is CASSGGGGSPYGYTF. This chain joins TRBV7-3 and TRBJ1-2; 7 bases are shared with TRBD1. CDR1 and CDR2 from the germline V gene are SGHTA and FQGTGA. The CDR3 has 15 residues. The J segment lost 4 bases and the V segment lost 5 bases, leaving 10 bases of the junction unmatched.

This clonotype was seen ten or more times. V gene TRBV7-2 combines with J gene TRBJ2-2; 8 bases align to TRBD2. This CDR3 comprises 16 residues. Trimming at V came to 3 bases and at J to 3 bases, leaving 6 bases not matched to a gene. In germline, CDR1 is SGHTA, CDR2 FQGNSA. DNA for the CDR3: TGTGCCAGCAGCTTGAACGGGGGGGTGGACACCGGGGAGCTGTTTTTT. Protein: CASSLNGGVDTGELFF.